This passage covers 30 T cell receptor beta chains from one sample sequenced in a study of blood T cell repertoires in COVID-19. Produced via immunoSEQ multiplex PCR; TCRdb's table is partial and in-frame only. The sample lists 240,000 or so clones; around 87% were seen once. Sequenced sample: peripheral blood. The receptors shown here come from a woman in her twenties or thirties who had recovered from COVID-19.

CDR3 in amino acids: CASSEYGGGETQYF. DNA for the CDR3: TGTGCCAGCAGTGAATACGGGGGGGGAGAGACCCAGTACTTC. The chain employs TRBV25-1 and TRBJ2-5, with TRBD2 matching 8 bases. The CDR3 covers 14 residues. Trimming at V came to 0 bases and at J to 4 bases, leaving 1 base not matched to a gene. Germline V gene sequence: CDR1 MGHDK, CDR2 SYGVNS.

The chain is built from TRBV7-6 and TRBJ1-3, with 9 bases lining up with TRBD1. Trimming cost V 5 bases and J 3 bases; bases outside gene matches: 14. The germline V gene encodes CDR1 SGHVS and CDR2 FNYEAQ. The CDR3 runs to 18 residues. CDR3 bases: TGTGCCAGCAGCCCCTCCCTTACAGGGGGCGCATTTGGAAACACCATATATTTT. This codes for CASSPSLTGGAFGNTIYF.

The CDR3 here is CASSVSQGYYGYTF. CDR3 DNA sequence: TGTGCCAGCAGCGTATCGCAGGGGTATTATGGCTACACCTTC. This sequence joins TRBV9 and TRBJ1-2; D may be TRBD1 (6 bases). Germline V gene sequence: CDR1 SGDLS, CDR2 YYNGEE. The CDR3 covers 14 residues. The V gene lost 1 base and the J gene lost 5 bases, with 12 bases spanning the gap. The whole variable domain, filled in from reference TRBV9 and TRBJ1-2, reads DSGVTQTPKHLITATGQRVTLRCSPRSGDLSVYWYQQSLDQGLQFLIQYYNGEERAKGNILERFSAQQFPDLHSELNLSSLELGDSALYFCASSVSQGYYGYTFGSGTRLTVV.

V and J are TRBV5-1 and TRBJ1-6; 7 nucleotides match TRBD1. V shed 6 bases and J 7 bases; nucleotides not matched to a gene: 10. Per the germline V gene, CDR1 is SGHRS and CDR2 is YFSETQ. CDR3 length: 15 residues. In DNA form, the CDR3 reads TGCGCCAGCACCGACAGACAGGGTTCCAATTCACCCCTCCACTTT. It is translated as CASTDRQGSNSPLHF.

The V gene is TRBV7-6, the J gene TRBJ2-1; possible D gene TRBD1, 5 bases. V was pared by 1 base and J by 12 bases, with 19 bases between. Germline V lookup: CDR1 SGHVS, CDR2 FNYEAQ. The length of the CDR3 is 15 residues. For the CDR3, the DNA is TGTGCCAGCAGCTTAGTTCTGGGGCACCCCACGGGGCAGTTCTTC. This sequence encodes CASSLVLGHPTGQFF.

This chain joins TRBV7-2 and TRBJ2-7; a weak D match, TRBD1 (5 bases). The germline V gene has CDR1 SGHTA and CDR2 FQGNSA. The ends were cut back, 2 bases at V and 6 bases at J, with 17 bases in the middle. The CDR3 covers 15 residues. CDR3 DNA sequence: TGTGCCAGCAGCTTAAGTTCAGGGTCTGGGCGCGAGCAGTACTTC. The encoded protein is CASSLSSGSGREQYF.

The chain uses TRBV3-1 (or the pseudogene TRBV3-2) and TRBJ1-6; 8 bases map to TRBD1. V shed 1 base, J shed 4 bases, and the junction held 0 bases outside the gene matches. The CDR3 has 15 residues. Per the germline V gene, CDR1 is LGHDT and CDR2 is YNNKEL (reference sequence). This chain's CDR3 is CASSQGQGYNSPLHF. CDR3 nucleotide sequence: TGTGCCAGCAGCCAAGGACAGGGGTATAATTCACCCCTCCACTTT.

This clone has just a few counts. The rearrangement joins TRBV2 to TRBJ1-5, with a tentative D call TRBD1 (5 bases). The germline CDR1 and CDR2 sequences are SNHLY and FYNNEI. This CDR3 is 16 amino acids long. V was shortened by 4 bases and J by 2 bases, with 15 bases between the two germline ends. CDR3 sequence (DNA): TGTGCCAGCAGTGCATGGCAGGGCTTGGGCAATCAGCCCCAGCATTTT. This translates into CASSAWQGLGNQPQHF.

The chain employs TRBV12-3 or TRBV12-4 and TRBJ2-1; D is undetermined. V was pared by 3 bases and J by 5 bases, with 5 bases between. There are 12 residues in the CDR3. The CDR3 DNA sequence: TGTGCCAGCAGTTTGGGCGACAATGAGCAGTTCTTC. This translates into CASSLGDNEQFF.

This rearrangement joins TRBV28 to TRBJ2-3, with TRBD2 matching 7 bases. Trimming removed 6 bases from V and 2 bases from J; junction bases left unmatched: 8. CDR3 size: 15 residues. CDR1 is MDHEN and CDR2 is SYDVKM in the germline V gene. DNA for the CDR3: TGTGCCAGCAGCCGCCGGGACTACCCCACAGATACGCAGTATTTT. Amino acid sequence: CASSRRDYPTDTQYF. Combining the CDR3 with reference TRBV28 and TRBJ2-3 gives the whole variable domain DVKVTQSSRYLVKRTGEKVFLECVQDMDHENMFWYRQDPGLGLRLIYFSYDVKMKEKGDIPEGYSVSREKKERFSLILESASTNQTSMYLCASSRRDYPTDTQYFGPGTRLTVL.

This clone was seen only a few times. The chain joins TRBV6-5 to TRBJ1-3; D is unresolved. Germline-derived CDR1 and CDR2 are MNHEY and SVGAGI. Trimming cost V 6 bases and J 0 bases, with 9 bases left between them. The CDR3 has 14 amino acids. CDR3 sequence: CASSVEISGNTIYF. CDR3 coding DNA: TGTGCCAGCAGCGTGGAGATCTCTGGAAACACCATATATTTT.

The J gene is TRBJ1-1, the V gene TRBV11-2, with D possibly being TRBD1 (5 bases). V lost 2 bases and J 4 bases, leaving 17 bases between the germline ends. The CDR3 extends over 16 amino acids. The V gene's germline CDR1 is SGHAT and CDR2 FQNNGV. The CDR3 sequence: CASSLYLPGLTTEAFF. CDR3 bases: TGTGCCAGCAGCTTATATCTTCCGGGACTGACCACTGAAGCTTTCTTT.

CDR3 nucleotide sequence: TGTGCCAGCAGTGCCACCGGGACAGGGGGCTACGGCTACACCTTC. The encoded protein is CASSATGTGGYGYTF. The chain combines TRBV25-1 with TRBJ1-2, with 12 bases fitting TRBD1. J lost 8 bases, V lost 4 bases, and 8 bases had no gene match. Germline assignment: CDR1 MGHDK and CDR2 SYGVNS. This CDR3 has 15 residues.

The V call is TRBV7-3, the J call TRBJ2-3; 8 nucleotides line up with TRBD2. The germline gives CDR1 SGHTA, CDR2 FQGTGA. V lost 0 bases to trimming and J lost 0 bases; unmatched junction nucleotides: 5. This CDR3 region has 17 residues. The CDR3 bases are TGTGCCAGCAGCTTAACAAGCGGGGGATCTAGCACAGATACGCAGTATTTT. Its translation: CASSLTSGGSSTDTQYF.

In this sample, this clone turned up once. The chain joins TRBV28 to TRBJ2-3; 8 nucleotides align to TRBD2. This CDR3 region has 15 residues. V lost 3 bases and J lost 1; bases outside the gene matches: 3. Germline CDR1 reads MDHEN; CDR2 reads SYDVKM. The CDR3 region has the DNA TGTGCCAGCAGTTTTTCGCGGGGGGGCACAGATACGCAGTATTTT. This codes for CASSFSRGGTDTQYF.

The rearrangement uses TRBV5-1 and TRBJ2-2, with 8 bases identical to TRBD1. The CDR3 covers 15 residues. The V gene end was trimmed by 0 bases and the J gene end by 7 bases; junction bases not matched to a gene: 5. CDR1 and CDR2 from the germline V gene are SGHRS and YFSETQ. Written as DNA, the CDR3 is TGCGCCAGCAGCTTGGCTACAGGGGGTCACGGGGAGCTGTTTTTT. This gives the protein CASSLATGGHGELFF.

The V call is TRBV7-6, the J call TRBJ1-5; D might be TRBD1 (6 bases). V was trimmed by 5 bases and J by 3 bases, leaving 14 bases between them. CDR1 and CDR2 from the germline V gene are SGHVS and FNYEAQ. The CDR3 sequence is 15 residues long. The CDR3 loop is CASSPDRSYNQPQHF. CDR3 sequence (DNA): TGTGCCAGCAGCCCGGACAGAAGTTACAATCAGCCCCAGCATTTT.

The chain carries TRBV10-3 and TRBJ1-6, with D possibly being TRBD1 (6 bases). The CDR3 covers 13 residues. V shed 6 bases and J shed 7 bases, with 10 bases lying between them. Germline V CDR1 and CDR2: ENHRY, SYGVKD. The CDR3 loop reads CAIRSTGNSPLHF. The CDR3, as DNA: TGTGCCATCAGATCGACAGGAAATTCACCCCTCCACTTT.

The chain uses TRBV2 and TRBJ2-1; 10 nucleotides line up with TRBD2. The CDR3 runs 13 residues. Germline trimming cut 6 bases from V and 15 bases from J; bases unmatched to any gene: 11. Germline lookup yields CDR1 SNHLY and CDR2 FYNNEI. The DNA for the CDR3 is TGTGCCAGCAGAGCCAGCGGGGGGGCGCGGGGGTTCTTC. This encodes CASRASGGARGFF.

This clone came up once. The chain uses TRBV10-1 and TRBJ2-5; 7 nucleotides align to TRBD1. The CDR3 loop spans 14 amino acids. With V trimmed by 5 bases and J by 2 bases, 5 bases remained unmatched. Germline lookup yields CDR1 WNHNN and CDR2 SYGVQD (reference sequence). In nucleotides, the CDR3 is TGCGCCAGCAGTACCGGGACAGCGCAAGAGACCCAGTACTTC. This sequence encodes CASSTGTAQETQYF.

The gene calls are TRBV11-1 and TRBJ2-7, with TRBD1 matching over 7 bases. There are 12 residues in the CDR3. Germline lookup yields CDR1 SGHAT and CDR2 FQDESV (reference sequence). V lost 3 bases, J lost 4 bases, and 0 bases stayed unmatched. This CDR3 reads CASSFRGYEQYF. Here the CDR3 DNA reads TGTGCCAGCAGCTTCAGGGGGTACGAGCAGTACTTC.

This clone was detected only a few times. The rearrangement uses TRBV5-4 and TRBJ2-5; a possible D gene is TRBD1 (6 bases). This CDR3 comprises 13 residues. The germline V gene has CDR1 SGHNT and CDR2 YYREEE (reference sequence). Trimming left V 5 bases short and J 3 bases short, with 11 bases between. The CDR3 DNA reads TGTGCCAGCAGTCCTAGACAGGAAGAGACCCAGTACTTC. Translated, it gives CASSPRQEETQYF.

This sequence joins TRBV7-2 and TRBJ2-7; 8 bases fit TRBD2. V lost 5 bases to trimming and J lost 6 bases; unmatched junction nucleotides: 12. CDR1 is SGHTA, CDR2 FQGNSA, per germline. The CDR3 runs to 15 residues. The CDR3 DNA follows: TGTGCCAGCAGCCCACCCGGGACTAGATTAACCGAGCAGTACTTC. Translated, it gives CASSPPGTRLTEQYF.

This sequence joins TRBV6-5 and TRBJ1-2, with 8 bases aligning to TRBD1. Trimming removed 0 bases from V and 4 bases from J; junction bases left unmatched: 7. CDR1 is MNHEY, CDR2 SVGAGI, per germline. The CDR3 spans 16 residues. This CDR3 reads CASSYSPGQGTYGYTF. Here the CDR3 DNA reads TGTGCCAGCAGTTACTCCCCCGGACAGGGTACCTATGGCTACACCTTC.

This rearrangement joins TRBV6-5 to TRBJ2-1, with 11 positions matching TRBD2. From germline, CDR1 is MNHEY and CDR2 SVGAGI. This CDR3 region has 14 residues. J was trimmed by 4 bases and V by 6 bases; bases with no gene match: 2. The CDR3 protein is CASRTSGEYNEQFF. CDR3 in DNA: TGTGCCAGCAGGACTAGCGGGGAATACAATGAGCAGTTCTTC.

The DNA of the CDR3 is TGTGCCAGCAGTTACCCCCCGGGCACAGATACGCAGTATTTT. Its protein product is CASSYPPGTDTQYF. This chain links TRBV6-5 with TRBJ2-3; D gene unclear. Germline CDR1 is MNHEY and CDR2 is SVGAGI. V was clipped by 2 bases and J by 1 base, with 7 bases between them. The CDR3 covers 14 residues.

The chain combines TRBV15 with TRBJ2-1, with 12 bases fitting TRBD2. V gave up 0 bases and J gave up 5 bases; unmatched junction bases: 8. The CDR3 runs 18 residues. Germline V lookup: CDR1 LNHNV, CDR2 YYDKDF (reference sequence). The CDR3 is CATSRDLLAGGSHNEQFF. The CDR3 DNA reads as TGTGCCACCAGCAGAGATCTACTAGCGGGGGGTTCCCACAATGAGCAGTTCTTC.

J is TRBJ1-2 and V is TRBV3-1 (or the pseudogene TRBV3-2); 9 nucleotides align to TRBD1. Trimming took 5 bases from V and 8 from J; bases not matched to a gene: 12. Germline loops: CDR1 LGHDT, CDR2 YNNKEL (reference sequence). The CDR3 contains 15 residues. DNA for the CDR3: TGTGCCAGCAGCTCCCTCCAGGGACAGGGCTACGGCTACACCTTC. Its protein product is CASSSLQGQGYGYTF.

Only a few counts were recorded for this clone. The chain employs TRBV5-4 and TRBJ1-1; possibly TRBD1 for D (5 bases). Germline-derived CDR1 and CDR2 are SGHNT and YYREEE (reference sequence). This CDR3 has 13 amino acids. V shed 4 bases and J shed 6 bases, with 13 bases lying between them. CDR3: CASSPGDQAEAFF. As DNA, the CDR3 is TGTGCCAGCAGCCCGGGGGATCAGGCTGAAGCTTTCTTT.

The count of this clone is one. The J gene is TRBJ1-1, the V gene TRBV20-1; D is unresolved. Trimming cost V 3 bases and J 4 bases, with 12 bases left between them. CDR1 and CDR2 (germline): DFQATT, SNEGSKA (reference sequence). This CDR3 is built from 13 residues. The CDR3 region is CSASGVRVTEAFF. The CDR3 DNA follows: TGCAGTGCTAGTGGGGTCCGGGTCACTGAAGCTTTCTTT.